These 27 T cell receptor beta chains share one sample of origin, sequenced in a study of T-cell reconstitution after alpha-beta-depleted transplantation in children listed by TCRdb under 2016. Library preparation used PCR. The listed sequencing device is Illumina HiSeq 2500. To normalize quantification of the TCRbeta repertoire, the TCR libraries were built with molecular barcoding that relied on unique molecular identifiers. Using fastp trimming at Q25 and MiXCR clonotype assembly, TCRdb reanalyzed the public sequencing data and kept in-frame beta chains. Each entry merges the rows of one CDR3 protein and shows their most common DNA and genes. In this sample the table shows some 550,000 distinct CDR3 sequences, around 17% of which occur a single time. Together, the top ten hold 3.3% of the sample. This specimen was PBMCs from the stem cell graft donor, taken from the stem cell graft. Receptors originate from a human donor who donated a stem cell graft to a child with acute lymphoblastic leukemia.

V and J are TRBV5-1 and TRBJ1-3; D might be TRBD1 (5 bases). The V end was cut by 4 bases, the J end by 0 bases, with 11 bases between. CDR1 is SGHRS, CDR2 YFSETQ, per germline. The CDR3 sequence is 15 residues long. The CDR3: CASSLMTDSGNTIYF. CDR3 coding DNA: TGCGCCAGCAGCCTGATGACAGACTCTGGAAACACCATATATTTT.

This chain links TRBV20-1 with TRBJ2-6; TRBD1 matches 9 bases. V gave up 6 bases and J gave up 2 bases; unmatched junction bases: 5. Germline-derived CDR1 and CDR2 are DFQATT and SNEGSKA (reference sequence). The CDR3 extends over 15 amino acids. The CDR3 nucleotides are TGCAGTGCGCAACAGGGGGCTGCTGGGGCCAACGTCCTGACTTTC. Its protein product is CSAQQGAAGANVLTF.

A few counts support this clonotype. The CDR3: CASSQDGSSGSNEQFF. The CDR3 nucleotides are TGTGCCAGCAGCCAAGATGGGTCTAGCGGGAGCAATGAGCAGTTCTTC. J is TRBJ2-1 and V is TRBV4-2, with 10 bases aligning to TRBD2. The length of the CDR3 is 16 residues. V trimming: 0 bases; J trimming: 6 bases; junction bases outside the gene matches: 5. The germline V gene has CDR1 LGHNA and CDR2 YNFKEQ.

The V gene is TRBV27, the J gene TRBJ2-5, with D perhaps matching TRBD1 (5 bases). Germline CDR1 MNHEY, CDR2 SMNVEV (reference sequence). This CDR3 region has 13 residues. The V end lost 6 bases, the J end lost 5 bases, and 13 bases lay between the germline ends. The CDR3 DNA sequence: TGTGCCAGCAGGACAGTGGCACGGGAGACCCAGTACTTC. This gives the protein CASRTVARETQYF.

The chain joins TRBV2 to TRBJ2-7; 10 bases are a match to TRBD2. The CDR3 spans 14 residues. Germline V gene sequence: CDR1 SNHLY, CDR2 FYNNEI. V gave up 6 bases and J gave up 3 bases; unmatched junction bases: 5. CDR3: CASRRTSGGYEQYF. As DNA, the CDR3 is TGTGCCAGCAGGAGGACTAGCGGTGGCTACGAGCAGTACTTC.

The chain has TRBV27 and TRBJ2-3; D is undetermined. CDR3 length: 15 residues. CDR1 is MNHEY and CDR2 is SMNVEV in the germline V gene (reference sequence). V gave up 6 bases and J gave up 3 bases, with 16 bases separating them. CDR3 sequence: CASSRYYGRTDTQYF. The CDR3 nucleotides are TGTGCCAGCAGCCGCTACTATGGCCGGACAGATACGCAGTATTTT.

The V gene is TRBV7-8, the J gene TRBJ1-5; D is undetermined. Looked up from germline, CDR1 is SGHVS and CDR2 is FQNEAQ. The V gene lost 3 bases and the J gene lost 0 bases, with 15 bases spanning the gap. CDR3 length: 17 amino acids. The CDR3 is CASSLETISYSNQPQHF. CDR3 in DNA: TGTGCCAGCAGCTTGGAGACGATCAGCTATAGCAATCAGCCCCAGCATTTT.

This clonotype was counted between two and nine times. This chain joins TRBV12-3 or TRBV12-4 and TRBJ2-3, with 8 bases matching TRBD2. J lost 2 bases, V lost 5 bases, and 18 bases had no gene match. This CDR3 contains 19 residues. The chain's CDR3 is CASSASEGTRIWPTDTQYF. The CDR3 DNA is TGTGCCAGCAGTGCCTCCGAAGGGACTAGAATTTGGCCCACAGATACGCAGTATTTT.

The gene calls are TRBV5-1 and TRBJ1-4; D perhaps matches TRBD1 (5 bases). V was shortened by 5 bases and J by 5 bases, with 19 bases between the two germline ends. Germline V gene sequence: CDR1 SGHRS, CDR2 YFSETQ. The CDR3 is 16 amino acids. CDR3 region: CASRKEDSTGNEKLFF. CDR3 coding DNA: TGCGCCAGCAGAAAAGAAGACAGTACGGGAAATGAAAAACTGTTTTTT.

This clonotype was observed a few times. The CDR3 DNA reads as TGCAGTGCTCTACTAGCTGTTGAGCAGTTCTTC. Its translation is CSALLAVEQFF. The chain links TRBV20-1 to TRBJ2-1; perhaps TRBD2 as D (6 bases). Trimming pared 5 bases from V and 9 bases from J, leaving 11 bases between. CDR1 DFQATT and CDR2 SNEGSKA come from the germline V gene (reference sequence). This CDR3 comprises 11 residues.

This clonotype has more than one count but fewer than ten. This chain links TRBV20-1 with TRBJ2-7; 13 bases map to TRBD2. CDR3 length equals 14 residues. CDR1 DFQATT and CDR2 SNEGSKA come from the germline V gene (reference sequence). After removal of 5 bases from V and 3 bases from J, the junction contained 4 bases not matched to a gene. CDR3 region: CSAPGTSGIYEQYF. The CDR3 DNA follows: TGCAGTGCTCCTGGGACTAGCGGGATCTACGAGCAGTACTTC.

The chain combines TRBV20-1 with TRBJ2-5; 7 bases fit TRBD2. The germline V gene encodes CDR1 DFQATT and CDR2 SNEGSKA (reference sequence). The ends lost 1 base at V and 8 bases at J; junction bases unmatched: 7. The CDR3 sequence is 13 residues long. CDR3 sequence (DNA): TGCAGTGCTAGAGCATGGCGGGAGTTAACCCAGTACTTC. Translated, it gives CSARAWRELTQYF.

There are a few counts of this clonotype. The gene calls are TRBV29-1 and TRBJ2-6; D is unclear. The CDR3 extends over 17 amino acids. V was shortened by 2 bases and J by 4 bases, with 18 bases between the two germline ends. Germline assignment: CDR1 SQVTM and CDR2 ANQGSEA. The CDR3 DNA sequence: TGCAGCGTTGAATTGCCAGGAGTAAGGCTCGGGGCCAACGTCCTGACTTTC. Translating it yields CSVELPGVRLGANVLTF. The entire variable domain, with the rest obtained from reference TRBV29-1 and TRBJ2-6, is as follows: SAVISQKPSRDICQRGTSLTIQCQVDSQVTMMFWYRQQPGQSLTLIATANQGSEATYESGFVIDKFPISRPNLTFSTLTVSNMSPEDSSIYLCSVELPGVRLGANVLTFGAGSRLTVL.

This clonotype was counted a few times. This chain links TRBV18 with TRBJ1-4, with D tentatively TRBD1 (6 bases). Germline assignment: CDR1 KGHSH and CDR2 LQKENI. The CDR3 consists of 16 residues. V was clipped by 2 bases and J by 8 bases, with 18 bases between them. DNA for the CDR3: TGTGCCAGCTCACCATGGAACGGGGGGCGAGGAGAAAAACTGTTTTTT. Translation: CASSPWNGGRGEKLFF.

V and J are TRBV11-2 and TRBJ2-7; D not certain. The CDR3 is made up of 15 amino acids. Trimming cost V 2 bases and J 1 base, with 12 bases left between them. Germline V gene data show CDR1 as SGHAT and CDR2 as FQNNGV. The CDR3 region has the DNA TGTGCCAGCAGCTTATCCTACGGTTCTTCCTACGAGCAGTACTTC. It codes for CASSLSYGSSYEQYF. The variable domain in full, with the rest retrieved from reference TRBV11-2 and TRBJ2-7, is EAGVAQSPRYKIIEKRQSVAFWCNPISGHATLYWYQQILGQGPKLLIQFQNNGVVDDSQLPKDRFSAERLKGVDSTLKIQPAKLEDSAVYLCASSLSYGSSYEQYFGPGTRLTVT.

This clonotype was detected only a few times. The rearrangement joins TRBV29-1 to TRBJ2-2; 7 bases agree with TRBD2. The CDR3 has 14 residues. The ends lost 4 bases at V and 1 base at J; junction bases unmatched: 3. Germline V gene lookup returns CDR1 SQVTM and CDR2 ANQGSEA. In nucleotides, the CDR3 is TGCAGCGTTGTGGGACTAAAGAACACCGGGGAGCTGTTTTTT. Translated: CSVVGLKNTGELFF.

In its sample, this clonotype was seen a few times. The chain links TRBV12-3 or TRBV12-4 to TRBJ2-3; 8 nucleotides agree with TRBD2. V lost 3 bases and J lost 4; bases outside the gene matches: 6. The CDR3 spans 15 residues. CDR3 protein: CASSFRSGSSDTQYF. For the CDR3, the DNA is TGTGCCAGCAGTTTCCGGAGCGGGAGCTCAGATACGCAGTATTTT.

This chain's CDR3 is CASSFAVAGIADEQFF. CDR3 coding DNA: TGCGCCAGCAGCTTCGCCGTAGCGGGAATCGCGGATGAGCAGTTCTTC. The chain couples TRBV4-1 to TRBJ2-1, with 8 bases aligning to TRBD2. Germline V gene data show CDR1 as MGHRA and CDR2 as YSYEKL. The V and J ends lost 5 bases and 8 bases, in that order; junction bases with no gene match: 14. CDR3 size: 16 residues.

This sequence joins TRBV25-1 and TRBJ1-2; D gene uncertain. V dropped 1 base and J dropped 4 bases, with 13 bases sitting between them. Germline lookup yields CDR1 MGHDK and CDR2 SYGVNS. This CDR3 is built from 15 residues. In DNA form, the CDR3 reads TGTGCCAGCAGTGAATCCGGTAAAGGGAGCTATGGCTACACCTTC. Amino acid sequence: CASSESGKGSYGYTF.

The table lists this clonotype with a few counts. The CDR3 spells CASSELGPNTEAFF. For the CDR3, the DNA is TGTGCCAGCAGTGAATTAGGGCCCAACACTGAAGCTTTCTTT. The chain is built from TRBV25-1 and TRBJ1-1; no definite D call. Trimming removed 1 base from V and 2 bases from J, with 8 bases in between. Germline V gives CDR1 MGHDK, CDR2 SYGVNS. This CDR3 spans 14 amino acids.

This clonotype has a handful of counts. The chain employs TRBV20-1 and TRBJ1-1, with D perhaps TRBD1 (6 bases). Germline CDR1 and CDR2: DFQATT and SNEGSKA (reference sequence). The V end lost 0 bases, the J end lost 13 bases, and 18 bases lay between the germline ends. This CDR3 is 13 amino acids long. The CDR3: CSARDFEDRKVFF. The CDR3 coding sequence is TGCAGTGCTAGAGATTTTGAAGACAGGAAGGTTTTCTTT.

The genes are TRBV11-1 and TRBJ2-1; 7 nucleotides line up with TRBD2. V lost 2 bases to trimming and J lost 8 bases; unmatched junction nucleotides: 18. The CDR3 extends over 18 amino acids. CDR1 is SGHAT and CDR2 is FQDESV in the germline V gene (reference sequence). CDR3 coding DNA: TGTGCCAGCAGCTTATACGGGACTACGTCGGGTGCGTTGCATGAGCAGTTCTTC. It encodes CASSLYGTTSGALHEQFF.

This clonotype has only a few counts. The V call is TRBV12-3 or TRBV12-4, the J call TRBJ2-1, with TRBD2 identical over 11 bases. The V gene end was trimmed by 5 bases and the J gene end by 9 bases; junction bases not matched to a gene: 3. CDR3 length: 13 amino acids. In DNA, the CDR3 is TGTGCCAGCAGTACCGGGACTAGCGGTGAGCAGTTCTTC. Translating it yields CASSTGTSGEQFF.

The rearrangement links TRBV28 to TRBJ2-3; 8 nucleotides match TRBD2. Per germline, CDR1 MDHEN and CDR2 SYDVKM. The CDR3 runs to 14 residues. Losses at the gene ends were 6 bases for V and 2 bases for J; bases not matched to a gene: 4. CDR3 protein: CASSASGLTDTQYF. Written as DNA, the CDR3 is TGTGCCAGCAGCGCTAGCGGGCTCACAGATACGCAGTATTTT.

This clonotype was observed a few times. The rearrangement links TRBV27 to TRBJ2-5, with 7 bases fitting TRBD1. Germline V gene lookup returns CDR1 MNHEY and CDR2 SMNVEV (reference sequence). The CDR3 totals 14 residues. Trimming took 2 bases from V and 1 from J; bases not matched to a gene: 1. This CDR3 is CASSLRGLQETQYF. In nucleotides, the CDR3 is TGTGCCAGCAGTTTAAGGGGGCTCCAAGAGACCCAGTACTTC.

This clonotype occurred a few times. J is TRBJ1-2 and V is TRBV7-2, with D possibly TRBD1 on 5 matching bases. This CDR3 spans 15 amino acids. The germline V and J ends were trimmed by 5 bases and 0 bases, with 13 bases remaining between them. CDR1 and CDR2 from the germline V gene are SGHTA and FQGNSA. CDR3 bases: TGTGCCAGCAGCGGGGGGACCGGGACTAACTATGGCTACACCTTC. It codes for CASSGGTGTNYGYTF.

The chain couples TRBV4-1 to TRBJ2-2; D may be TRBD2 (6 bases). The CDR3 has 17 amino acids. The V gene's germline CDR1 is MGHRA and CDR2 YSYEKL. Trimming took 4 bases from V and 4 from J, leaving 19 bases between them. CDR3: CASSRRVRDGGTGELFF. The CDR3 DNA follows: TGCGCCAGCAGCCGTAGAGTCCGGGACGGGGGCACCGGGGAGCTGTTTTTT.